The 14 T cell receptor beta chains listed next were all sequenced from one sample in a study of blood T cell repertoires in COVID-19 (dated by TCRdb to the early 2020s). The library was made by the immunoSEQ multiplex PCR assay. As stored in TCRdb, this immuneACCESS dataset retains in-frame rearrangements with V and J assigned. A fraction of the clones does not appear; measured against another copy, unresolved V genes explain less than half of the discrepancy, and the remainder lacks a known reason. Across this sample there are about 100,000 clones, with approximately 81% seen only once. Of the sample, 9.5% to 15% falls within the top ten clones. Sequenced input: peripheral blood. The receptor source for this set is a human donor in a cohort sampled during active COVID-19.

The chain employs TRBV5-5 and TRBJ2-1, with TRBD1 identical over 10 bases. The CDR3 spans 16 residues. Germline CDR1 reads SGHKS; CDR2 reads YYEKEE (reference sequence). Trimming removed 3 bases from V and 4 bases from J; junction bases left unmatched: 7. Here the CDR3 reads CASSSLRGQGYNEQFF. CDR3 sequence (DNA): TGTGCCAGCAGCTCACTAAGGGGACAGGGGTACAATGAGCAGTTCTTC.

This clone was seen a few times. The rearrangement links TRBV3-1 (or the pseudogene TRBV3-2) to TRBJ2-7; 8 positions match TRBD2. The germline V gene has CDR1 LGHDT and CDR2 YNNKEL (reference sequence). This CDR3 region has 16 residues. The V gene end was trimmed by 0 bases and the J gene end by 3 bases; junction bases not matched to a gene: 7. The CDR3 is CASSQDPSGRVYEQYF. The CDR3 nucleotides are TGTGCCAGCAGCCAAGATCCCAGCGGGAGAGTCTACGAGCAGTACTTC.

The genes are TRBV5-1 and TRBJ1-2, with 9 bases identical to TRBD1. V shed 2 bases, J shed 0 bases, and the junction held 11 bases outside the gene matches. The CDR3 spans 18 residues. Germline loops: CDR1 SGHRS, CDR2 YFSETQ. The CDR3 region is CASSFTLGQGPANYGYTF. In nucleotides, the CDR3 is TGCGCCAGCAGCTTTACATTAGGACAGGGGCCAGCTAACTATGGCTACACCTTC.

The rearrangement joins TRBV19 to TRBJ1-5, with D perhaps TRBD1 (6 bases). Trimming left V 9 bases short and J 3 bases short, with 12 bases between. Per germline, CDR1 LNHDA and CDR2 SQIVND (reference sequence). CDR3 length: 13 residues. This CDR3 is CASTGQFNQPQHF. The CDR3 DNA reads TGTGCCAGCACCGGACAGTTCAATCAGCCCCAGCATTTT.

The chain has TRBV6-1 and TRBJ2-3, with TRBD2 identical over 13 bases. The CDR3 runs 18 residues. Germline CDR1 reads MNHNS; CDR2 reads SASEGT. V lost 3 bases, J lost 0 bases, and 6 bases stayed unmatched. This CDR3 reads CASSDGLAGDLSTDTQYF. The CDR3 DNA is TGTGCCAGCAGTGACGGACTAGCGGGGGACCTCAGCACAGATACGCAGTATTTT.

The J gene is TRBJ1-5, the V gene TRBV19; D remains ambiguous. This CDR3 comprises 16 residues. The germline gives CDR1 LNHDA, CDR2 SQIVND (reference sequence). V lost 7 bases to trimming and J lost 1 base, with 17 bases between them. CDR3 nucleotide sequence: TGTGCCAGTACCGCCAGGAGGAGGGAGAGCAATCAGCCCCAGCATTTT. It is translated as CASTARRRESNQPQHF.

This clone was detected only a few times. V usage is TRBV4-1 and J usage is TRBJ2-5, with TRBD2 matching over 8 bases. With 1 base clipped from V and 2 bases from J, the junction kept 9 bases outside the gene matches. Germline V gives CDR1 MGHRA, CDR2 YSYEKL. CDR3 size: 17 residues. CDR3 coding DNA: TGCGCCAGCAGCCAAGGACAGAGCGGGGGCCGGCAAGAGACCCAGTACTTC. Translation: CASSQGQSGGRQETQYF.

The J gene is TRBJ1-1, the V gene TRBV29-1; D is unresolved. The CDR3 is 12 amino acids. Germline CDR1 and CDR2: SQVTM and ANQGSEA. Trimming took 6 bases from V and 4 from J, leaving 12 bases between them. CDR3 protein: CSVGRGITEAFF. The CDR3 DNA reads TGCAGCGTGGGTAGAGGGATCACTGAAGCTTTCTTT. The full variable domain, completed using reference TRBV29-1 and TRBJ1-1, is SAVISQKPSRDICQRGTSLTIQCQVDSQVTMMFWYRQQPGQSLTLIATANQGSEATYESGFVIDKFPISRPNLTFSTLTVSNMSPEDSSIYLCSVGRGITEAFFGQGTRLTVV.

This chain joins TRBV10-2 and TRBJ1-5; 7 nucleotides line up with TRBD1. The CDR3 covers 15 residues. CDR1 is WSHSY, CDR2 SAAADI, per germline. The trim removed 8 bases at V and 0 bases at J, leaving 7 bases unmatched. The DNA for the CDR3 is TGCGCCAGCGGAGGGGGACAGACTAGCAATCAGCCCCAGCATTTT. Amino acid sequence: CASGGGQTSNQPQHF.

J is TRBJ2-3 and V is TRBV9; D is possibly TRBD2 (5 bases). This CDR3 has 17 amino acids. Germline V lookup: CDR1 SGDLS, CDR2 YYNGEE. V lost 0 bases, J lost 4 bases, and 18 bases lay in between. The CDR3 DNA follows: TGTGCCAGCAGCGTAGGGGTGCGGGCCCCCCGCGCAGATACGCAGTATTTT. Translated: CASSVGVRAPRADTQYF. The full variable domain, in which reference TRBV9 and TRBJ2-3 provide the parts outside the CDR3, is DSGVTQTPKHLITATGQRVTLRCSPRSGDLSVYWYQQSLDQGLQFLIQYYNGEERAKGNILERFSAQQFPDLHSELNLSSLELGDSALYFCASSVGVRAPRADTQYFGPGTRLTVL.

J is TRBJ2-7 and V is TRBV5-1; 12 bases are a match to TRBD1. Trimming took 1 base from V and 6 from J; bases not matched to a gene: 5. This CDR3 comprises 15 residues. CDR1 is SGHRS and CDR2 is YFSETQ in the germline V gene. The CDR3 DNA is TGCGCCAGCAGCTTGCCGGGACAGGGGGCAGGCGAGCAGTACTTC. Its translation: CASSLPGQGAGEQYF.

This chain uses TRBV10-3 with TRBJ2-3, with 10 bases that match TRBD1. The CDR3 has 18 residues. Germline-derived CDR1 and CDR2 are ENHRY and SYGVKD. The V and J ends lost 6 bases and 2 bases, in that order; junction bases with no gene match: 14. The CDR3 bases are TGTGCCATCAGGAGGAGCGGGACAGGGGTCCATTCCACAGATACGCAGTATTTT. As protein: CAIRRSGTGVHSTDTQYF.

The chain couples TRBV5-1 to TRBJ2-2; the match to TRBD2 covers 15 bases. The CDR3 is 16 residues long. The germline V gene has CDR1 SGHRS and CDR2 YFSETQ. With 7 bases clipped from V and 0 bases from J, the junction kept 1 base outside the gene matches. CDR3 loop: CASGLAGGPNTGELFF. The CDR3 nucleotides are TGCGCCAGCGGACTAGCGGGAGGGCCGAACACCGGGGAGCTGTTTTTT. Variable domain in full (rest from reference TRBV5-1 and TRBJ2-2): KAGVTQTPRYLIKTRGQQVTLSCSPISGHRSVSWYQQTPGQGLQFLFEYFSETQRNKGNFPGRFSGRQFSNSRSEMNVSTLELGDSALYLCASGLAGGPNTGELFFGEGSRLTVL.

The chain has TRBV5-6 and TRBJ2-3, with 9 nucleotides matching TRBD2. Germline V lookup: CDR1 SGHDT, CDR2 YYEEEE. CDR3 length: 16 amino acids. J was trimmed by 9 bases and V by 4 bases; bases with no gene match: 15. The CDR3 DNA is TGTGCCAGCAGCCCTCCCGGGGGGACTAGCAAATTCACGCAGTATTTT. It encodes CASSPPGGTSKFTQYF. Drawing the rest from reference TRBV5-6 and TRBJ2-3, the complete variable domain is DAGVTQSPTHLIKTRGQQVTLRCSPKSGHDTVSWYQQALGQGPQFIFQYYEEEERQRGNFPDRFSGHQFPNYSSELNVNALLLGDSALYLCASSPPGGTSKFTQYFGPGTRLTVL.